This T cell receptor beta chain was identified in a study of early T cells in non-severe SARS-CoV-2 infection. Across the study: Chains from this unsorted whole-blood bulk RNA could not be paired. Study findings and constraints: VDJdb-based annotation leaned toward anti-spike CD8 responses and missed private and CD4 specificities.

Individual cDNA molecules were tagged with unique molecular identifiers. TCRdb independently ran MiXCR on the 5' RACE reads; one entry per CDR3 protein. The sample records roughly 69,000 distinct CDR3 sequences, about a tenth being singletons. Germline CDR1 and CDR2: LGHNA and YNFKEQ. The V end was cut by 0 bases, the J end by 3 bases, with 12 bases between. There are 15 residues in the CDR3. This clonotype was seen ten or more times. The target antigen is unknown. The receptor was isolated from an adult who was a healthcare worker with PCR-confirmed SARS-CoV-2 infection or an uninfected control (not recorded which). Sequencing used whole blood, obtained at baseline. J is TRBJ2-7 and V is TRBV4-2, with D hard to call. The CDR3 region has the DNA TGTGCCAGCAGCCAAGAGAATCAGGCCTACTACGAGCAGTACTTC. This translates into CASSQENQAYYEQYF.